This T cell receptor beta chain was retrieved from a study of T cell responses to AZD1222 COVID-19 vaccine. Study-wide findings and caveats: The breadth and depth of Spike-specific TCRs increased once two AZD1222 doses had been given. Donor demographics were predominantly white British with a female majority; clonal diversity may be underestimated.

Repertoires were generated with immunoSEQ multiplex PCR, while TCRdb's copy carries only in-frame clones and drops some. The data show tens of thousands of clones, with roughly 75% seen just once and about 4.3% held by the top ten. Trimming at V came to 6 bases and at J to 3 bases, leaving 6 bases not matched to a gene. Germline CDR1 KGHSH, CDR2 LQKENI. This CDR3 is built from 14 residues. In regard to this clone: What it binds is unknown.

The TCR originated in an adult in good health. Sequencing used peripheral blood, obtained on day 0 of AZD1222 vaccination. The V and J genes are TRBV18 and TRBJ2-5, with TRBD1 matching over 8 bases. CDR3 residues: CASSSGTGEETQYF. The CDR3 nucleotides read TGTGCCAGCTCGTCCGGGACAGGAGAAGAGACCCAGTACTTC.